The next 26 T cell receptor beta chains were all read from a single sample in a study of T-cell reconstitution after alpha-beta-depleted transplantation in children. The TCRbeta library was prepared with unique molecular identifiers. TCRdb processed the PCR reads anew with MiXCR; each CDR3 protein has one entry. The table lists about 420,000 distinct CDR3 sequences, about 11% of them singletons. Source: PBMCs from the stem cell graft donor, taken from the stem cell graft. Receptors were obtained from a human donor who donated a stem cell graft to a child with acute myeloid leukemia.

The CDR3 bases are TGTGCCAGCAGAAAGGTACAGGGGATCGGCGAGCAGTACTTC. Translated, it gives CASRKVQGIGEQYF. V gene TRBV27 combines with J gene TRBJ2-7; 7 nucleotides agree with TRBD1. The CDR3 extends over 14 amino acids. Germline CDR1 MNHEY, CDR2 SMNVEV (reference sequence). Trimming cost V 6 bases and J 6 bases; bases outside gene matches: 11.

In nucleotides, the CDR3 is TGTGCCAGCAGCTTAGTTGGCGGGCCTACGACCCAGTACTTC. Translating gives CASSLVGGPTTQYF. The V and J genes are TRBV7-9 and TRBJ2-5; a possible D gene is TRBD2 (5 bases). The V gene's germline CDR1 is SEHNR and CDR2 FQNEAQ (reference sequence). Deletions cut 1 base from V and 7 bases from J, with 13 bases between. The CDR3 covers 14 residues.

This clonotype was seen only a few times. The gene calls are TRBV29-1 and TRBJ2-1; 10 bases are shared with TRBD1. CDR1 is SQVTM, CDR2 ANQGSEA, per germline. V shed 7 bases, J shed 2 bases, and the junction held 5 bases outside the gene matches. The CDR3 loop spans 14 amino acids. The CDR3 DNA is TGCAGCGGCGCCGGGACAGGGGCCTACAATGAGCAGTTCTTC. It specifies CSGAGTGAYNEQFF.

A few counts support this clonotype. V gene TRBV27 combines with J gene TRBJ2-1; the D gene is possibly TRBD2 (6 bases). Trimming shortened V by 2 bases and J by 4 bases, and 9 bases separated the two germline ends. Germline V gene lookup returns CDR1 MNHEY and CDR2 SMNVEV (reference sequence). The CDR3 consists of 14 residues. CDR3 bases: TGTGCCAGCAGTTTAGGCGCGGGATACAATGAGCAGTTCTTC. This translates into CASSLGAGYNEQFF.

This clonotype was picked up a small number of times. This chain's CDR3 is CASSQVMASGSRAYNEQFF. The CDR3 nucleotides read TGTGCCAGCAGCCAAGTTATGGCTAGCGGGAGTCGGGCCTACAATGAGCAGTTCTTC. The V call is TRBV4-2, the J call TRBJ2-1, with 10 nucleotides matching TRBD2. This CDR3 comprises 19 residues. V lost 1 base to trimming and J lost 2 bases; unmatched junction nucleotides: 11. Germline V gene data show CDR1 as LGHNA and CDR2 as YNFKEQ.

This clonotype has more than one count but fewer than ten. This rearrangement joins TRBV11-2 to TRBJ1-1; perhaps TRBD1 as D (5 bases). This CDR3 spans 11 amino acids. Germline V gives CDR1 SGHAT, CDR2 FQNNGV. Deletions cut 3 bases from V and 9 bases from J, with 8 bases between. The CDR3 loop reads CASSLGPQAFF. CDR3 sequence (DNA): TGTGCCAGCAGCTTGGGACCGCAAGCTTTCTTT. Supplemented by reference TRBV11-2 and TRBJ1-1, the full variable domain reads EAGVAQSPRYKIIEKRQSVAFWCNPISGHATLYWYQQILGQGPKLLIQFQNNGVVDDSQLPKDRFSAERLKGVDSTLKIQPAKLEDSAVYLCASSLGPQAFFGQGTRLTVV.

In this sample, this clonotype turned up a few times. The chain joins TRBV5-1 to TRBJ1-6; D may be TRBD1 (5 bases). Trimming took 2 bases from V and 5 from J, leaving 8 bases between them. Germline values: CDR1 SGHRS, CDR2 YFSETQ. CDR3 length: 14 residues. CDR3: CASSFDRHNSPLHF. DNA for the CDR3: TGCGCCAGCAGCTTTGACAGACATAATTCACCCCTCCACTTT. The variable domain in full, with the rest retrieved from reference TRBV5-1 and TRBJ1-6, is KAGVTQTPRYLIKTRGQQVTLSCSPISGHRSVSWYQQTPGQGLQFLFEYFSETQRNKGNFPGRFSGRQFSNSRSEMNVSTLELGDSALYLCASSFDRHNSPLHFGNGTRLTVT.

The chain recombines TRBV24-1 with TRBJ2-6; TRBD2 is a possible D gene (5 bases). With 4 bases removed from V and 0 bases from J, the gap between germline ends came to 9 bases. The CDR3 loop spans 16 amino acids. From germline, CDR1 is KGHDR and CDR2 SFDVKD. The CDR3 DNA reads TGTGCCACCAGTGACTCCCGGGGCTCTGGGGCCAACGTCCTGACTTTC. It yields the protein CATSDSRGSGANVLTF.

This clonotype was observed a few times. The rearrangement links TRBV5-1 to TRBJ1-1; 9 nucleotides match TRBD1. The CDR3 consists of 15 residues. J gave up 3 bases and V 0 bases, and 3 bases lay outside the gene matches. Germline CDR1 SGHRS, CDR2 YFSETQ. The CDR3 spells CASSLARTGDTEAFF. CDR3 DNA sequence: TGCGCCAGCAGCTTGGCTCGGACAGGGGACACTGAAGCTTTCTTT.

This clonotype was counted only a few times. CDR3 sequence reads: CASSLHSSSYEQYF. The DNA of the CDR3 is TGTGCCAGCAGTCTACATTCGAGCTCCTACGAGCAGTACTTC. The chain recombines TRBV12-3 or TRBV12-4 with TRBJ2-7; D ambiguous. The CDR3 is 14 amino acids. The ends were cut back, 5 bases at V and 0 bases at J, with 11 bases in the middle.

This sequence joins TRBV7-3 and TRBJ2-1; 9 bases are shared with TRBD2. V lost 5 bases to trimming and J lost 5 bases; unmatched junction nucleotides: 7. This CDR3 is 15 amino acids long. CDR1 is SGHTA and CDR2 is FQGTGA in the germline V gene. The DNA of the CDR3 is TGTGCCAGCAGCCCCGCCCTAGCGGGGAACAATGAGCAGTTCTTC. Its protein is CASSPALAGNNEQFF.

This clonotype was observed a handful of times. The V gene is TRBV9, the J gene TRBJ1-2; possibly TRBD1 for D (6 bases). Trimming stripped 3 bases from V and 1 base from J, with 13 bases between. The germline V gene encodes CDR1 SGDLS and CDR2 YYNGEE. This CDR3 spans 15 amino acids. The CDR3 region is CASSEGVHLNYGYTF. DNA of the CDR3: TGTGCCAGCAGCGAGGGGGTCCACCTTAACTATGGCTACACCTTC.

This chain connects TRBV4-1 to TRBJ2-3; tentatively, D is TRBD2 (5 bases). This CDR3 comprises 13 residues. The ends were cut back, 3 bases at V and 3 bases at J, with 7 bases in the middle. CDR1 and CDR2 from the germline V gene are MGHRA and YSYEKL. The CDR3 reads CASSHGGTDTQYF. The CDR3, as DNA: TGCGCCAGCAGCCACGGCGGGACAGATACGCAGTATTTT.

The chain links TRBV9 to TRBJ1-3; no clear D. Germline loops: CDR1 SGDLS, CDR2 YYNGEE. The CDR3 length is 16 residues. V lost 2 bases, J lost 0 bases, and 12 bases lay in between. CDR3 sequence reads: CASSVAGVISGNTIYF. The CDR3 DNA reads TGTGCCAGCAGCGTTGCCGGGGTCATCTCTGGAAACACCATATATTTT.

This clonotype came up a few times. J is TRBJ2-7 and V is TRBV12-3 or TRBV12-4; D is uncertain. CDR3 size: 14 residues. V shed 5 bases and J shed 5 bases, with 16 bases lying between them. The CDR3 spells CASSTTLEPHEQYF. In DNA, the CDR3 is TGTGCCAGCAGTACTACGTTAGAACCGCACGAGCAGTACTTC.

This clonotype was found a few times. The genes are TRBV6-1 and TRBJ2-5; 8 bases map to TRBD2. The CDR3 is 16 amino acids. J lost 1 base, V lost 8 bases, and 12 bases had no gene match. CDR1 and CDR2 (germline): MNHNS, SASEGT. The CDR3 DNA sequence: TGTGCCAGCGGAAGCTCCCTAGCGGGCCTCCAAGAGACCCAGTACTTC. Amino acid sequence: CASGSSLAGLQETQYF.

This clonotype was seen repeatedly, ten times or more. The chain employs TRBV5-5 and TRBJ2-5; D not resolved. Trimming cost V 0 bases and J 5 bases, with 14 bases left between them. CDR3 size: 15 residues. Germline lookup yields CDR1 SGHKS and CDR2 YYEKEE (reference sequence). Written as DNA, the CDR3 is TGTGCCAGCAGCTTGGGACCGAAGATACCGGAGACCCAGTACTTC. Protein product: CASSLGPKIPETQYF.

There are many counts of this clonotype. The chain uses TRBV6-2 or TRBV6-3 and TRBJ2-7; D assignment may be TRBD1 or TRBD2 (5 bases each). CDR3 length: 13 residues. In germline, CDR1 is MNHEY, CDR2 SVGEGT. Trimming removed 6 bases at V and 5 bases at J, with 14 bases between. CDR3 nucleotide sequence: TGTGCCAGCAGAGGGTCGGGACGGGACGAGCAGTACTTC. The encoded protein is CASRGSGRDEQYF.

The gene calls are TRBV15 and TRBJ2-2, with TRBD1 identical over 8 bases. The length of the CDR3 is 15 residues. With V trimmed by 0 bases and J by 6 bases, 3 bases remained unmatched. CDR1 and CDR2 (germline): LNHNV, YYDKDF (reference sequence). This CDR3 reads CATSRDLQGAGELFF. The CDR3 nucleotides are TGTGCCACCAGCAGAGATTTACAGGGGGCCGGGGAGCTGTTTTTT.

The gene calls are TRBV2 and TRBJ1-1; no definite D call. This CDR3 is built from 12 residues. Trimming removed 7 bases at V and 5 bases at J, with 11 bases between. Germline values: CDR1 SNHLY, CDR2 FYNNEI. DNA for the CDR3: TGTGCCAGCAATCAAGGAAGGACTGAAGCTTTCTTT. Translation: CASNQGRTEAFF.

J is TRBJ1-1 and V is TRBV7-2; D unresolved. CDR3 length: 14 residues. The germline V gene encodes CDR1 SGHTA and CDR2 FQGNSA. Trimming left V 5 bases short and J 6 bases short, with 16 bases between. The CDR3 is CASSPGWVSAEAFF. The CDR3 coding sequence is TGTGCCAGCAGCCCGGGCTGGGTATCAGCTGAAGCTTTCTTT.

The chain employs TRBV12-3 or TRBV12-4 and TRBJ1-1; D is undetermined. CDR3 size: 14 residues. Between the trimmed V and J ends, which lost 8 bases and 0 bases, there was a span of 13 bases. This CDR3 is CASYAVGMNTEAFF. The DNA for the CDR3 is TGTGCCAGCTACGCGGTGGGCATGAACACTGAAGCTTTCTTT.

This clonotype was seen at least ten times. J is TRBJ2-1 and V is TRBV5-1; 9 nucleotides match TRBD2. Per germline, CDR1 SGHRS and CDR2 YFSETQ. V was clipped by 0 bases and J by 2 bases; unmatched bases: 3. This CDR3 is built from 16 residues. The CDR3 DNA reads as TGCGCCAGCAGCTTGGTTTCTAGCGGGACCTACAATGAGCAGTTCTTC. The encoded protein is CASSLVSSGTYNEQFF. Complete variable domain (other parts from reference TRBV5-1 and TRBJ2-1): KAGVTQTPRYLIKTRGQQVTLSCSPISGHRSVSWYQQTPGQGLQFLFEYFSETQRNKGNFPGRFSGRQFSNSRSEMNVSTLELGDSALYLCASSLVSSGTYNEQFFGPGTRLTVL.

The rearrangement uses TRBV7-8 and TRBJ2-3; TRBD1 matches 8 bases. V gave up 4 bases and J gave up 1 base; unmatched junction bases: 7. Germline V gene sequence: CDR1 SGHVS, CDR2 FQNEAQ. The CDR3 is 16 residues long. Here the CDR3 DNA reads TGTGCCAGCAGCTCGTTGCCGGGACAGGGCACAGATACGCAGTATTTT. Protein: CASSSLPGQGTDTQYF.

The gene calls are TRBV7-2 and TRBJ2-3, with D possibly matching TRBD2 (6 bases). Deletions cut 2 bases from V and 7 bases from J, with 16 bases between. Germline V gene data show CDR1 as SGHTA and CDR2 as FQGNSA. CDR3 length: 15 amino acids. CDR3 amino acids: CASSLRRVPPHTQYF. Written as DNA, the CDR3 is TGTGCCAGCAGCTTACGGAGGGTCCCTCCTCATACGCAGTATTTT. Filled out from reference TRBV7-2 and TRBJ2-3, the complete variable domain reads GAGVSQSPSNKVTEKGKDVELRCDPISGHTALYWYRQSLGQGLEFLIYFQGNSAPDKSGLPSDRFSAERTGGSVSTLTIQRTQQEDSAVYLCASSLRRVPPHTQYFGPGTRLTVL.

The V call is TRBV12-3 or TRBV12-4, the J call TRBJ2-4, with TRBD1 matching 8 bases. The CDR3 extends over 16 amino acids. Losses at the gene ends were 5 bases for V and 2 bases for J; bases not matched to a gene: 8. The CDR3 here is CASSPADRGTKNIQYF. CDR3 DNA sequence: TGTGCCAGCAGTCCCGCAGACAGGGGAACCAAAAACATTCAGTACTTC.